The T cell receptor beta chain described here comes from a study of T cell responses to AZD1222 COVID-19 vaccine. Study findings and constraints: Reportedly, close to half of spike-specific TCRs are directed against unmutated variant regions. Seropositive at baseline were only five or six AZD1222 recipients.

The CDR3 sequence is 13 residues long. Deletions cut 2 bases from V and 7 bases from J, with 11 bases between. From germline, CDR1 is MNHNS and CDR2 SASEGT. This table comes from immunoSEQ multiplex PCR, and its TCRdb copy is limited to in-frame clones, with some not included. The repertoire consists of tens of thousands of clones, with 70% to 90% occurring once and the leading ten covering roughly 19%. Concerning this clone: The antigen remains undetermined.

This receptor was identified in an adult in good health. The specimen comprised peripheral blood, sampled on day 0 of AZD1222 vaccination. J is TRBJ1-2 and V is TRBV6-1; no firm D call. The CDR3 region has the DNA TGTGCCAGCAGTGAAATCAGGTTCTTTGGCTACACCTTC. Residues: CASSEIRFFGYTF.